These T cell receptor beta chains were read from a single sample in a study of T cell responses to AZD1222 COVID-19 vaccine. Profiled with immunoSEQ multiplex PCR; TCRdb holds only in-frame clones, not every one. This table has more than 110,000 clones, 85% to 95% appearing once. The sequences come from peripheral blood, collected on day 0 of AZD1222 vaccination. Receptor source: an adult in good health. The CDR3 runs from the conserved cysteine through the conserved F or W. Fields, in order: D gene, J gene, V gene, clone size, CDR3 protein, CDR3 DNA. A D gene is named only where the DNA matches it firmly. The listing skips clone size in some rows; elsewhere it reads once, few, many or a size class.

TRBD1 | TRBJ1-4 | TRBV6-5 | NA | CASSYGKGAANEKLFF | TGTGCCAGCAGTTACGGGAAGGGGGCCGCTAATGAAAAACTGTTTTTT
TRBD2 | TRBJ2-1 | TRBV9 | NA | CASSVERGRSYNEQFF | TGTGCCAGCAGCGTAGAGCGGGGACGCTCCTACAATGAGCAGTTCTTC
NA | TRBJ2-7 | TRBV5-4 | NA | CASGPALSYEQYF | TGTGCCAGCGGGCCAGCGCTGTCCTACGAGCAGTACTTC
NA | TRBJ1-2 | TRBV29-1 | NA | CSVEVAATIGGYTF | TGCAGCGTTGAGGTAGCAGCGACGATAGGAGGCTACACCTTC
TRBD1 | TRBJ1-6 | TRBV5-1 | NA | CASSLGQGANSPLHF | TGCGCCAGCAGCTTGGGTCAGGGGGCGAATTCACCCCTCCACTTT
TRBD1 | TRBJ2-7 | TRBV27 | NA | CASRKGDRNYEQYF | TGTGCCAGCAGGAAGGGGGACAGAAACTACGAGCAGTACTTC
NA | TRBJ1-3 | TRBV9 | NA | CASSVGTGNTIYF | TGTGCCAGCAGCGTAGGAACTGGAAACACCATATATTTT
NA | TRBJ1-1 | TRBV3-1/TRBV3-2 | once | CASSYRWEAFF | TGTGCCAGCAGCTACCGGTGGGAAGCTTTCTTT
NA | TRBJ1-2 | TRBV5-5 | NA | CASSLNRIYGYTF | TGTGCCAGCAGCTTGAACAGGATCTATGGCTACACCTTC
NA | TRBJ1-5 | TRBV5-6 | few | CASSPGGNQPQHF | TGTGCCAGCAGCCCCGGCGGCAATCAGCCCCAGCATTTT
NA | TRBJ2-7 | TRBV5-1 | NA | CASSLGGSSYEQYF | TGCGCCAGCAGCTTAGGAGGGAGCTCCTACGAGCAGTACTTC
NA | TRBJ1-6 | TRBV30 | once | CAWTQKGVWWSPLHF | TGTGCCTGGACTCAGAAGGGGGTATGGTGGTCACCCCTCCACTTT
NA | TRBJ1-2 | TRBV19 | once | CASSWITYGYTF | TGTGCCAGTAGCTGGATCACCTATGGCTACACCTTC
NA | TRBJ1-1 | TRBV29-1 | NA | CSVVGPWNTEAFF | TGCAGCGTTGTTGGACCGTGGAACACTGAAGCTTTCTTT
NA | TRBJ1-3 | TRBV7-2 | once | CASSPPGTGNTIYF | TGTGCCAGCAGCCCTCCGGGGACGGGAAACACCATATATTTT
NA | TRBJ1-3 | TRBV7-2 | NA | CASSLFTGSGNTIYF | TGTGCCAGCAGCTTATTCACGGGATCTGGAAACACCATATATTTT
TRBD2 | TRBJ2-1 | TRBV29-1 | NA | CSVPPTSGGAPEQFF | TGCAGCGTTCCGCCGACTAGCGGGGGGGCGCCGGAGCAGTTCTTC
TRBD1 | TRBJ1-1 | TRBV6-2/TRBV6-3 | NA | CASSYGTGDTEAFF | TGTGCCAGCAGTTATGGGACAGGGGACACTGAAGCTTTCTTT
TRBD1 | TRBJ1-1 | TRBV4-2 | NA | CASSPLLQGAVAEAFF | TGTGCCAGCAGCCCCTTATTACAGGGGGCCGTAGCTGAAGCTTTCTTT
NA | TRBJ1-6 | TRBV28 | once | CASSSGNSPLHF | TGTGCCAGCAGTTCGGGAAATTCACCCCTCCACTTT